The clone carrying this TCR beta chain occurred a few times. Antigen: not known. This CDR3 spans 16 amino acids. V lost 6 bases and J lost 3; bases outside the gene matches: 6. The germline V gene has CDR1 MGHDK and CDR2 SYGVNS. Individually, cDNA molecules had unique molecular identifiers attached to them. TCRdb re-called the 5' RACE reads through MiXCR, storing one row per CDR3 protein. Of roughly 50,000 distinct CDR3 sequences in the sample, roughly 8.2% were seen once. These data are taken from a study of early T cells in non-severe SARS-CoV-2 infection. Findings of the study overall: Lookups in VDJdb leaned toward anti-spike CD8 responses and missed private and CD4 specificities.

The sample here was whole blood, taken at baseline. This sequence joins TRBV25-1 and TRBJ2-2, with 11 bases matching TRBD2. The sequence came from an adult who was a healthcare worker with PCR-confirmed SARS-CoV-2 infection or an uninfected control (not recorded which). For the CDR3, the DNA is TGTGCCAGCAGCGCGGGACTAGCGGACCACACCGGGGAGCTGTTTTTT. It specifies CASSAGLADHTGELFF.